The 31 T cell receptor beta chains below come from one sample, sequenced in a study of blood T cells in healthy people across ages. Using a J-beta primer mix together with a sample-barcoded 5' primer, a second PCR was run for about 6 to 12 cycles. TCRdb used MiXCR to reprocess the 5' RACE reads, holding one entry per CDR3 protein. The sample lists 2 million or so distinct CDR3 sequences; 40% to 55% were seen once. The sequenced sample consisted of blood. Every receptor here comes from a woman between 35 and 50 years old in good health.

CDR3 DNA: TGCGCCAGCAGCCAATCTCCCAGGGCGTTCACAGATACGCAGTATTTT. It is translated as CASSQSPRAFTDTQYF. This chain links TRBV4-3 with TRBJ2-3; D possibly corresponds to TRBD1 (5 bases). The CDR3 runs to 16 residues. V lost 2 bases and J lost 2, with 14 bases in between. Per germline, CDR1 LGHNA and CDR2 YSLEER.

In this sample, this clonotype turned up a few times. This chain links TRBV28 with TRBJ2-6; D is unclear. CDR1 is MDHEN, CDR2 SYDVKM, per germline. The CDR3 is made up of 20 amino acids. Trimming shortened V by 3 bases and J by 1 base, and 22 bases separated the two germline ends. CDR3 nucleotide sequence: TGTGCCAGCAGTTTCACCACCGGGTCGTGGGGAAGGTCTGGGGCCAACGTCCTGACTTTC. Protein sequence: CASSFTTGSWGRSGANVLTF.

CDR3 bases: TGTGCCACCAGCAGAGATCGTCCGGGTAACTACGAGCAGTACTTC. Amino acids: CATSRDRPGNYEQYF. The rearrangement links TRBV15 to TRBJ2-7; D gene ambiguous. The V end lost 0 bases, the J end lost 3 bases, and 12 bases lay between the germline ends. The CDR3 length is 15 residues. Germline CDR1 reads LNHNV; CDR2 reads YYDKDF (reference sequence). The full variable domain, in which reference TRBV15 and TRBJ2-7 provide the parts outside the CDR3, is DAMVIQNPRYQVTQFGKPVTLSCSQTLNHNVMYWYQQKSSQAPKLLFHYYDKDFNNEADTPDNFQSRRPNTSFCFLDIRSPGLGDTAMYLCATSRDRPGNYEQYFGPGTRLTVT.

On this clonotype itself: Germline is not matched at one junction end, which may reflect a read error. The chain couples TRBV4-3 to TRBJ2-3, with TRBD1 as a possible D gene (6 bases). This CDR3 is built from 15 residues. Germline-derived CDR1 and CDR2 are LGHNA and YSLEER. CDR3 in amino acids: CASSQEGVRTATQYF. As DNA, the CDR3 is TGCGCCAGCAGCCAAGAGGGAGTTAGGACAGCTACGCAGTATTTT.

The chain's CDR3 is CASSLFGASDYNEQFF. DNA of the CDR3: TGTGCCAGCAGTTTATTCGGGGCCTCCGACTACAATGAGCAGTTCTTC. The V and J genes are TRBV27 and TRBJ2-1; D possibly matches TRBD1 or TRBD2 (5 bases each). The CDR3 sequence is 16 residues long. Germline values: CDR1 MNHEY, CDR2 SMNVEV (reference sequence). V was trimmed by 1 base and J by 3 bases, leaving 13 bases between them.

This chain uses TRBV29-1 with TRBJ2-5, with 10 nucleotides matching TRBD2. V was pared by 5 bases and J by 11 bases, with 14 bases of the junction left unmatched. The V gene's germline CDR1 is SQVTM and CDR2 ANQGSEA. The CDR3 contains 14 residues. The CDR3 bases are TGCAGCGTTCCCGGTCTAGCGGGGGTCAATGAGCAGTACTTC. Its protein product is CSVPGLAGVNEQYF.

This clonotype was seen only a few times. The V and J genes are TRBV20-1 and TRBJ2-1, with a tentative D call TRBD1 (6 bases). The CDR3 is made up of 11 amino acids. The V end was cut by 3 bases, the J end by 10 bases, with 10 bases between. CDR1 and CDR2 from the germline V gene are DFQATT and SNEGSKA (reference sequence). DNA of the CDR3: TGCAGTGCTAGTTACAGGGCAGAGCAGTTCTTC. Protein product: CSASYRAEQFF.

This clonotype was seen a few times. The CDR3 sequence: CASSRRRVNSYGYTF. The CDR3 nucleotides are TGTGCCAGCAGCCGCCGACGGGTTAATAGCTATGGCTACACCTTC. V usage is TRBV7-2 and J usage is TRBJ1-2; D unresolved. With 5 bases removed from V and 4 bases from J, the gap between germline ends came to 17 bases. Germline lookup yields CDR1 SGHTA and CDR2 FQGNSA. The CDR3 consists of 15 residues.

DNA of the CDR3: TGCAGCGCTTATCGACAGTCTGAAGCTTTCTTT. As protein: CSAYRQSEAFF. J is TRBJ1-1 and V is TRBV29-1; tentative D call: TRBD1 (5 bases). From germline, CDR1 is SQVTM and CDR2 ANQGSEA. Trimming removed 7 bases at V and 6 bases at J, with 12 bases between. The CDR3 sequence is 11 residues long.

The chain links TRBV3-1 to TRBJ1-5, with a tentative D call TRBD1 (6 bases). Trimming removed 2 bases from V and 7 bases from J, with 18 bases in between. CDR1 and CDR2 from the germline V gene are LGHDT and YNNKEL (reference sequence). The CDR3 is 16 amino acids. The CDR3 sequence is CASSQRVEAGEQPQHF. As DNA, the CDR3 is TGTGCCAGCAGCCAACGGGTTGAGGCAGGGGAACAGCCCCAGCATTTT.

The J gene is TRBJ2-5, the V gene TRBV28; D uncertain. The length of the CDR3 is 18 residues. V dropped 1 base and J dropped 5 bases, with 23 bases sitting between them. CDR1 and CDR2 from the germline V gene are MDHEN and SYDVKM. The CDR3 sequence is CASSLSLFRTVGWETQYF. CDR3 nucleotides: TGTGCCAGCAGTTTATCCTTATTCAGAACGGTGGGGTGGGAGACCCAGTACTTC.

This clonotype was seen a handful of times. This sequence joins TRBV6-1 and TRBJ1-2; 7 nucleotides align to TRBD1. This CDR3 comprises 14 residues. Germline assignment: CDR1 MNHNS and CDR2 SASEGT. The junction had 10 bases not matched to a gene; V was cut back by 8 bases and J by 4 bases. Written as DNA, the CDR3 is TGTGCCAGCGTCAGCATGGCAGGGGGCTATGGCTACACCTTC. It specifies CASVSMAGGYGYTF.

This clonotype was seen a handful of times. The chain joins TRBV6-1 to TRBJ2-4, with D possibly being TRBD2 (6 bases). CDR1 and CDR2 (germline): MNHNS, SASEGT. The CDR3 loop spans 17 amino acids. With 6 bases removed from V and 6 bases from J, the gap between germline ends came to 24 bases. CDR3: CASSPGPPPSEGNIQYF. In DNA, the CDR3 is TGTGCCAGCAGCCCCGGGCCACCCCCTAGCGAAGGAAACATTCAGTACTTC.

There are a few counts of this clonotype. This chain uses TRBV6-2 or TRBV6-3 with TRBJ2-5; D is tentatively TRBD1 or TRBD2 (6 bases each). Germline CDR1 and CDR2: MNHEY and SVGEGT. V was cut by 8 bases and J by 5 bases, with 21 bases left in between. CDR3 length: 15 amino acids. The CDR3: CASEGLTGAGETQYF. The CDR3 DNA follows: TGTGCCAGCGAAGGACTCACGGGGGCAGGGGAGACCCAGTACTTC.

The genes are TRBV15 and TRBJ2-3, with D tentatively TRBD1 (6 bases). CDR1 is LNHNV and CDR2 is YYDKDF in the germline V gene (reference sequence). There are 15 residues in the CDR3. In DNA form, the CDR3 reads TGTTACCCCCCACTTATCCAGGGGTCGCCAGATACGCAGTATTTT. Amino acids: CYPPLIQGSPDTQYF.

The V gene is TRBV5-5, the J gene TRBJ1-1; tentative D call: TRBD1 (5 bases). The CDR3 is 17 residues long. The ends were cut back, 0 bases at V and 3 bases at J, with 18 bases in the middle. The V gene's germline CDR1 is SGHKS and CDR2 YYEKEE (reference sequence). As DNA, the CDR3 is TGTGCCAGCAGCTTGGCCTGGGGACTCCGAAGGGACACTGAAGCTTTCTTT. Translated: CASSLAWGLRRDTEAFF.

This chain joins TRBV24-1 and TRBJ2-3, with 12 bases fitting TRBD2. The CDR3 consists of 17 residues. Per the germline V gene, CDR1 is KGHDR and CDR2 is SFDVKD. V trimming: 3 bases; J trimming: 6 bases; junction bases outside the gene matches: 9. The CDR3 is CATSDPSTSGGRDTQYF. In DNA form, the CDR3 reads TGTGCCACCAGTGATCCCTCGACTAGCGGGGGTAGGGATACGCAGTATTTT.

This clonotype was picked up many times. The CDR3 region is CASSSLAGGPDTQYF. The CDR3 DNA follows: TGTGCCAGCAGCTCCCTAGCGGGGGGACCAGATACGCAGTATTTT. V usage is TRBV7-2 and J usage is TRBJ2-3; 11 bases fit TRBD2. Per the germline V gene, CDR1 is SGHTA and CDR2 is FQGNSA. With V trimmed by 4 bases and J by 4 bases, 4 bases remained unmatched. CDR3 length: 15 residues. Full variable domain (remainder filled in from reference TRBV7-2 and TRBJ2-3): GAGVSQSPSNKVTEKGKDVELRCDPISGHTALYWYRQSLGQGLEFLIYFQGNSAPDKSGLPSDRFSAERTGGSVSTLTIQRTQQEDSAVYLCASSSLAGGPDTQYFGPGTRLTVL.

The gene calls are TRBV20-1 and TRBJ2-5; D is ambiguous. V lost 3 bases and J lost 4, with 9 bases in between. The CDR3 runs 12 residues. CDR1 is DFQATT and CDR2 is SNEGSKA in the germline V gene (reference sequence). CDR3 sequence (DNA): TGCAGTGCTAGGACCTCGTCAGAGACCCAGTACTTC. It is translated as CSARTSSETQYF.

The chain recombines TRBV2 with TRBJ2-1; 15 nucleotides agree with TRBD2. The CDR3 is made up of 18 amino acids. Germline V CDR1 and CDR2: SNHLY, FYNNEI. V lost 5 bases to trimming and J lost 7 bases; unmatched junction nucleotides: 12. CDR3 DNA sequence: TGTGCCAGCAGTCGAAGGACTAGCGGGGGGGTTTTGGTAAATGAGCAGTTCTTC. Translated: CASSRRTSGGVLVNEQFF.

The chain is built from TRBV3-1 and TRBJ2-3, with TRBD2 identical over 16 bases. CDR3 length: 20 residues. The germline CDR1 and CDR2 sequences are LGHDT and YNNKEL (reference sequence). Trimming took 0 bases from V and 4 from J; bases not matched to a gene: 10. CDR3 protein: CASSQDDLGTSGGAPDTQYF. The CDR3 bases are TGTGCCAGCAGCCAAGATGATCTCGGGACTAGCGGGGGGGCCCCAGATACGCAGTATTTT.

This clonotype has more than one count but fewer than ten. The chain carries TRBV24-1 and TRBJ2-5; D unclear. Germline CDR1 and CDR2: KGHDR and SFDVKD. Trimming shortened V by 5 bases and J by 7 bases, and 7 bases separated the two germline ends. The CDR3 totals 11 residues. The CDR3 here is CATSGVGTQYF. DNA for the CDR3: TGTGCCACCAGTGGAGTCGGGACCCAGTACTTC.

About this clonotype itself: Germline is not matched at one junction end, which may reflect a read error. This chain connects TRBV27 to TRBJ2-3, with D possibly being TRBD1 or TRBD2 (5 bases each). CDR3 length: 16 residues. CDR1 is MNHEY and CDR2 is SMNVEV in the germline V gene (reference sequence). In nucleotides, the CDR3 is TGTGCCAGCAGTTTATCGATCGGGGCCCCCACAGGTACGCAGTATTTT. Its protein is CASSLSIGAPTGTQYF.

A single count supports this clonotype. The genes are TRBV9 and TRBJ2-4; D possibly corresponds to TRBD2 (6 bases). The CDR3 runs 17 residues. Germline values: CDR1 SGDLS, CDR2 YYNGEE. V lost 1 base to trimming and J lost 4 bases, with 18 bases between them. The CDR3 loop reads CASSVSGPQAGKNIQYF. The CDR3 DNA is TGTGCCAGCAGCGTAAGTGGGCCCCAGGCGGGGAAAAACATTCAGTACTTC.

The chain links TRBV3-1 to TRBJ2-7, with TRBD1 matching 7 bases. J lost 2 bases, V lost 5 bases, and 6 bases had no gene match. The CDR3 sequence is 14 residues long. Germline V CDR1 and CDR2: LGHDT, YNNKEL (reference sequence). CDR3 sequence (DNA): TGTGCCAGCAGCTGGGACAGCCCTACCTACGAGCAGTACTTC. It yields the protein CASSWDSPTYEQYF.

The V call is TRBV29-1, the J call TRBJ1-2; D gene ambiguous. The germline V and J ends were trimmed by 3 bases and 8 bases, with 13 bases remaining between them. The CDR3 is 12 amino acids. The germline CDR1 and CDR2 sequences are SQVTM and ANQGSEA. The CDR3 protein is CSVDGLGYGYTF. The CDR3 nucleotides read TGCAGCGTTGACGGCTTGGGCTACGGCTACACCTTC.

This chain's CDR3 is CASSDLARHNEQFF. CDR3 coding DNA: TGTGCCAGCAGCGACCTAGCGCGGCACAATGAGCAGTTCTTC. This chain links TRBV12-3 or TRBV12-4 with TRBJ2-1; TRBD2 might be the D (6 bases). This CDR3 spans 14 amino acids. Trimming took 6 bases from V and 5 from J, leaving 14 bases between them.

This chain connects TRBV14 to TRBJ1-2; a possible D gene is TRBD1 (6 bases). V was clipped by 0 bases and J by 7 bases, with 15 bases between them. The CDR3 is 15 amino acids. Germline V gene lookup returns CDR1 SGHDN and CDR2 FVKESK. The chain's CDR3 is CASSQDPGAIAGYTF. The CDR3 DNA sequence: TGTGCCAGCAGCCAAGATCCAGGGGCGATTGCTGGCTACACCTTC.

The chain combines TRBV7-9 with TRBJ2-7, with a possible D match to TRBD2 (5 bases). The CDR3 spans 12 residues. The ends were cut back, 5 bases at V and 7 bases at J, with 12 bases in the middle. Germline V lookup: CDR1 SEHNR, CDR2 FQNEAQ (reference sequence). The CDR3 loop is CASSPNPGEQYF. Here the CDR3 DNA reads TGTGCCAGCAGCCCCAACCCGGGGGAGCAGTACTTC. Combining the CDR3 with reference TRBV7-9 and TRBJ2-7 gives the whole variable domain DTGVSQNPRHKITKRGQNVTFRCDPISEHNRLYWYRQTLGQGPEFLTYFQNEAQLEKSRLLSDRFSAERPKGSFSTLEIQRTEQGDSAMYLCASSPNPGEQYFGPGTRLTVT.

This chain uses TRBV5-1 with TRBJ1-4, with D tentatively TRBD1 (6 bases). Germline loops: CDR1 SGHRS, CDR2 YFSETQ. This CDR3 has 14 residues. Trimming shortened V by 4 bases and J by 4 bases, and 11 bases separated the two germline ends. CDR3 protein: CASSVGHRNEKLFF. CDR3 in DNA: TGCGCCAGCAGCGTGGGACACCGTAATGAAAAACTGTTTTTT.

The chain links TRBV6-6 to TRBJ1-2; D perhaps matches TRBD1 (6 bases). Germline CDR1 and CDR2: MNHNY and SVGAGI (reference sequence). Between the trimmed V and J ends, which lost 2 bases and 0 bases, there was a span of 16 bases. The CDR3 length is 17 residues. CDR3 coding DNA: TGTGCCAGCAGTTACCCACCCCGGGACAAATCTAACTATGGCTACACCTTC. Translating it yields CASSYPPRDKSNYGYTF.